This T cell receptor beta chain was sequenced for a study of technical replicates of blood from a few donors. Germline-derived CDR1 and CDR2 are SGHRS and YFSETQ. The CDR3 is 13 amino acids. V was cut by 3 bases and J by 2 bases, with 6 bases left in between. The assay was immunoSEQ multiplex PCR, and TCRdb's table has in-frame clones only and misses some. The sample shows 75,000 to 95,000 clones, about 95% of them seen only once. The sequenced material came from T cells isolated from PBMCs. J is TRBJ1-3 and V is TRBV5-1; D is undetermined. This receptor was obtained from a human donor in good health. This chain's CDR3 is CASSSSAGNTIYF. The CDR3 region has the DNA TGCGCCAGCAGCTCTAGCGCTGGAAACACCATATATTTT.